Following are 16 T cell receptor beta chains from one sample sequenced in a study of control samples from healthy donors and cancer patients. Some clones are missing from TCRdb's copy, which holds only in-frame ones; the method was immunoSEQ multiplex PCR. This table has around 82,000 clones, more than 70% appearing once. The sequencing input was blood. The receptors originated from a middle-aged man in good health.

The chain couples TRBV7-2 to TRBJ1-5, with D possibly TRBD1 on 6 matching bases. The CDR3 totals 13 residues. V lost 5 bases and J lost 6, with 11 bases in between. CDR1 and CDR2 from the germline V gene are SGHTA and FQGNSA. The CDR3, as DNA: TGTGCCAGCAGCGGAACAGGGATTCAGCCCCAGCATTTT. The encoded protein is CASSGTGIQPQHF.

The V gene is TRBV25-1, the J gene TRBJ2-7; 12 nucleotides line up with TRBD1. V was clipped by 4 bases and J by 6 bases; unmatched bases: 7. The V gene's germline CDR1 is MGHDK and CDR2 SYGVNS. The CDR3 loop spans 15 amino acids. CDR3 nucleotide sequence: TGTGCCAGCAGTGCCCTGGGACAGGGGGCGAGCGAGCAGTACTTC. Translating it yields CASSALGQGASEQYF.

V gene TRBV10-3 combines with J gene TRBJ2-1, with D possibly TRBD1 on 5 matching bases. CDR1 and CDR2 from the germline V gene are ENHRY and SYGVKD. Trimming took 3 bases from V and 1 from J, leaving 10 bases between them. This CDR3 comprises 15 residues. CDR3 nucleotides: TGTGCCATCAGTGAAGGGGTGGGGTCCTACAATGAGCAGTTCTTC. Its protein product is CAISEGVGSYNEQFF.

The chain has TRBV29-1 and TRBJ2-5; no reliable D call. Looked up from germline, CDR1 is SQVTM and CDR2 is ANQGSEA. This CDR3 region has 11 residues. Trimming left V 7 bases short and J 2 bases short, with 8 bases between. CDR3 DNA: TGCAGCGCCCCCTCACAAGAGACCCAGTACTTC. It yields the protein CSAPSQETQYF.

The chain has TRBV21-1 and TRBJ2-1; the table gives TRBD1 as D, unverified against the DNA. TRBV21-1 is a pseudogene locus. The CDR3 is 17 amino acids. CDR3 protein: CASSKALNIPHYNEQFF. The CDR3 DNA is TGTGCCAGCAGCAAAGCGTTAAACATCCCGCACTACAATGAGCAGTTCTTC.

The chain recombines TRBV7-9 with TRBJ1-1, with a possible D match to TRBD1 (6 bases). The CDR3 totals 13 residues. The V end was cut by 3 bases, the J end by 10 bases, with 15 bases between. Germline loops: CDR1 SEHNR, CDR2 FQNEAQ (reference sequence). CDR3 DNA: TGTGCCAGCAGCTTGGGGGTACAGGGAGCAGCTTTCTTT. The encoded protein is CASSLGVQGAAFF.

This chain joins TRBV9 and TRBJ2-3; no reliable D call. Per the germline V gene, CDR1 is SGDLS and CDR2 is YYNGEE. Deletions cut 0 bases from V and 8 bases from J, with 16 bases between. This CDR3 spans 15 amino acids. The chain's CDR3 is CASSVDWSGLSTQYF. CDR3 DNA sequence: TGTGCCAGCAGCGTAGACTGGTCGGGTTTGAGTACGCAGTATTTT.

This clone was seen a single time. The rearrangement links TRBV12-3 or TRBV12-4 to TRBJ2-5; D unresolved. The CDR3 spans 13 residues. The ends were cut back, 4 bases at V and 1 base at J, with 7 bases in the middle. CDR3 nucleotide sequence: TGTGCCAGCAGTTCAATGGGCCAAGAGACCCAGTACTTC. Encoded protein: CASSSMGQETQYF.

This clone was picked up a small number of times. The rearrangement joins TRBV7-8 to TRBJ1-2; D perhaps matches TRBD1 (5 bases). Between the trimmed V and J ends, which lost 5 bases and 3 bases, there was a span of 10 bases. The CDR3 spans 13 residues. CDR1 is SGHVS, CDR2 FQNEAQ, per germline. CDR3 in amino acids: CASSRGTDYGYTF. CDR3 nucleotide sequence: TGTGCCAGCAGCCGAGGGACGGACTATGGCTACACCTTC.

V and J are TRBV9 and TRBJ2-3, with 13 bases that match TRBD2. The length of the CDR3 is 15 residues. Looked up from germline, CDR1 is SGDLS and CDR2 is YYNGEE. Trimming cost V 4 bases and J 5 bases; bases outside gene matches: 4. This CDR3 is CASSPRLAGGDTQYF. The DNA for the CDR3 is TGTGCCAGCAGCCCCAGACTAGCGGGAGGAGATACGCAGTATTTT.

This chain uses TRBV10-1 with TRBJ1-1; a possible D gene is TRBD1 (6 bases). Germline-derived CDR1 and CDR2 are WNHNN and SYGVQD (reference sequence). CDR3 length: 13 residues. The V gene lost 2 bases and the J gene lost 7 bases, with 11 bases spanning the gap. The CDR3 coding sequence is TGCGCCAGCAGTGAGGTCCAGGGGCTTGAAGCTTTCTTT. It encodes CASSEVQGLEAFF.

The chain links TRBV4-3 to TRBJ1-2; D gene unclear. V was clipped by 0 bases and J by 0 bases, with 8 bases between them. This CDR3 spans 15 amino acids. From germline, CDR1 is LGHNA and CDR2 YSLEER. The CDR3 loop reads CASSQEAGPNYGYTF. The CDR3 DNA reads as TGCGCCAGCAGCCAAGAGGCAGGTCCTAACTATGGCTACACCTTC.

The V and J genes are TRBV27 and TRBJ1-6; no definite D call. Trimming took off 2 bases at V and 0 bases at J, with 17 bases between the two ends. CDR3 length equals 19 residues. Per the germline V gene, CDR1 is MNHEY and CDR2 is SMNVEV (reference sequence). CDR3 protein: CASSLATPRASSYNSPLHF. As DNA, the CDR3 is TGTGCCAGCAGTTTAGCCACCCCTCGCGCGAGCTCCTATAATTCACCCCTCCACTTT.

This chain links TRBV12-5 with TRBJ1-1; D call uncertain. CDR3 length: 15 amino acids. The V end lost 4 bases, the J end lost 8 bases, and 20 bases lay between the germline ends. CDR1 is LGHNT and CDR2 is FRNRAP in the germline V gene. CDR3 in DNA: TGTGCTAGTGGTTCCCCTTATAGGGCGGCGGGAGAAGCTTTCTTT. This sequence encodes CASGSPYRAAGEAFF.

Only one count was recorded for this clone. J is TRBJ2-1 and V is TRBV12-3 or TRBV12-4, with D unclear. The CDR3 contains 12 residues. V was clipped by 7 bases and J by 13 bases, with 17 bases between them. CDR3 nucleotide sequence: TGTGCCAGCACCCCGGACGGTAGACACCAGTTCTTC. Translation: CASTPDGRHQFF.

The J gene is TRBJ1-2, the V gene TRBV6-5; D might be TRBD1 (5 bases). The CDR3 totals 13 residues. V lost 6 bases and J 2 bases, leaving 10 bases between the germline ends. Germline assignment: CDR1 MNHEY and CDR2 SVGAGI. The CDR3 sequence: CASRRDGNYGYTF. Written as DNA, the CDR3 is TGTGCCAGCAGACGGGACGGAAACTATGGCTACACCTTC.